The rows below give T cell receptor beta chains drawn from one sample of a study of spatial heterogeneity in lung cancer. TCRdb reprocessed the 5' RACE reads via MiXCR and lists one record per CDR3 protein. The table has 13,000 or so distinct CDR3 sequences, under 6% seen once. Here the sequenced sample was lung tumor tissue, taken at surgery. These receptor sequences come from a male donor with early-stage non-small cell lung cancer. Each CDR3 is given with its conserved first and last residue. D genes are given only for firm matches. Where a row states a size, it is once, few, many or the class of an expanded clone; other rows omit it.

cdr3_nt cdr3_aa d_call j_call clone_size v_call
TGTGCCAGCAGCCAAGGGACGGAACACTACGAGCAGTACTTC CASSQGTEHYEQYF NA TRBJ2-7 many TRBV14
TGCGCCAGCAGCTTGGGGGGTCAAGGGGCTTCAGATACGCAGTATTTT CASSLGGQGASDTQYF NA TRBJ2-3 many TRBV5-1
TGTGCCAGCAGGGACAGCTACCTGGGGGGCTACACCTTC CASRDSYLGGYTF NA TRBJ1-2 many TRBV6-5
TGTGCCAGCAGTTACTCCGGGGGCCTCGAGCAGTACTTC CASSYSGGLEQYF NA TRBJ2-7 few TRBV6-2/TRBV6-3
TGTGCCAGCAGTGCAGGGAGTTCTAACTATGGCTACACCTTC CASSAGSSNYGYTF NA TRBJ1-2 many TRBV28
TGTGCCAGCTCCCCGAACAGCAATCAGCCCCAGCATTTT CASSPNSNQPQHF NA TRBJ1-5 NA TRBV18
TGTGCCAGCAGCGTACCCGCGGCAGAGACCCAGTACTTC CASSVPAAETQYF NA TRBJ2-5 NA TRBV7-2
TGTGCCAGCAGCGTAGGTCAGGGCGAAGGCTACAATGAGCAGTTCTTC CASSVGQGEGYNEQFF NA TRBJ2-1 many TRBV9
TGTGCAAGTCGCTTAGAGGGACAGATGTCGTCTGAAGGAGGCACCGGGGAGCTGTTTTTT CASRLEGQMSSEGGTGELFF NA TRBJ2-2 NA TRBV12-2
TGTGCCAGCAGGGGGACCGCGAACACTGAAGCTTTCTTT CASRGTANTEAFF NA TRBJ1-1 many TRBV7-2
TGTGCCAGCAGCTTAGAAGCACGCGGACAGCCGAGGAAGACCCAGTACTTC CASSLEARGQPRKTQYF NA TRBJ2-5 many TRBV7-6
TGTGCCGCACGACAGGGCCGGAACTATGGCTACACCTTC CAARQGRNYGYTF TRBD1 TRBJ1-2 NA TRBV6-2/TRBV6-3
TGTGCCAGCAGTTACTCGGCTAGCATATTCTCTGAGGATACGCAGTATTTT CASSYSASIFSEDTQYF NA TRBJ2-3 many TRBV6-6
TGTGCCAGCAGCTTAACGTGGAGCTCCTATAATTCACCCCTCCACTTT CASSLTWSSYNSPLHF NA TRBJ1-6 many TRBV7-2
TGCGCCAGCAGCGGGGACAGAAAAGCACCCCTCCACTTT CASSGDRKAPLHF TRBD1 TRBJ1-6 many TRBV10-1
TGCAGTGCTAGGAGGGGGGAGCCAGGGGAGCAGTTCTTC CSARRGEPGEQFF NA TRBJ2-1 many TRBV20-1
TGCAGTGCTCCACCTGAGAGGAGACTCCAAGAGACCCAGTACTTC CSAPPERRLQETQYF NA TRBJ2-5 many TRBV20-1
TGTGCCAGCAGTTCCCGGGGTCGGACCCAGTACTTC CASSSRGRTQYF NA TRBJ2-5 few TRBV28
TGTGCCAGCAGCTTTACAGGGGCCCCTGGAAACACCATATATTTT CASSFTGAPGNTIYF TRBD1 TRBJ1-3 many TRBV7-2
TGTGCCAGCAGCTTAGACAGACCGAACACCGGGGAGCTGTTTTTT CASSLDRPNTGELFF NA TRBJ2-2 few TRBV11-2
TGTGCCAGCAGCTCGACCGGGACTAGCGGGCACTACTCCTACAATGAGCAGTTCTTC CASSSTGTSGHYSYNEQFF TRBD2 TRBJ2-1 few TRBV12-3/TRBV12-4
TGTGCCAGCAGCTTGGACCAGTATGCTGGAAACACCATATATTTT CASSLDQYAGNTIYF NA TRBJ1-3 many TRBV5-6